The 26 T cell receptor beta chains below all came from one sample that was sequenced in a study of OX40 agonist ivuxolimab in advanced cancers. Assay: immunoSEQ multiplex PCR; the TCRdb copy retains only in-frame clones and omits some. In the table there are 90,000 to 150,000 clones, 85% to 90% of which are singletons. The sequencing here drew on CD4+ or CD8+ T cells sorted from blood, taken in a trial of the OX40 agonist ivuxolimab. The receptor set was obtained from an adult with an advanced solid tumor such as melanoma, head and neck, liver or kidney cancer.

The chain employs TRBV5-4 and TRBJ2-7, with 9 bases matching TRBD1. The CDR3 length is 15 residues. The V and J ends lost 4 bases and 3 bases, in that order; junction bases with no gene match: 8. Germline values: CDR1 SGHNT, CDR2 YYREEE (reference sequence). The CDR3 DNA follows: TGTGCCAGCAGCCACGGGGGACAGGGTTTCTACGAGCAGTACTTC. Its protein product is CASSHGGQGFYEQYF. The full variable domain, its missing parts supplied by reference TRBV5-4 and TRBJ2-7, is ETGVTQSPTHLIKTRGQQVTLRCSSQSGHNTVSWYQQALGQGPQFIFQYYREEENGRGNFPPRFSGLQFPNYSSELNVNALELDDSALYLCASSHGGQGFYEQYFGPGTRLTVT.

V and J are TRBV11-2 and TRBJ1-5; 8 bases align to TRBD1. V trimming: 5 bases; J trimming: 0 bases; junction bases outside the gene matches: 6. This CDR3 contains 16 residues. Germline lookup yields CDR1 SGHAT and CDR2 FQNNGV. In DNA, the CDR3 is TGTGCCAGCAGCCCACCGGGACAGGCTAGCAATCAGCCCCAGCATTTT. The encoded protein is CASSPPGQASNQPQHF.

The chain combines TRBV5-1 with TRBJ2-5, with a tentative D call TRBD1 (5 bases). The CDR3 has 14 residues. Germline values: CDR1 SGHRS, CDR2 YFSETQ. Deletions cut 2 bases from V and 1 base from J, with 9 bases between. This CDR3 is CASSFDSLQETQYF. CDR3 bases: TGCGCCAGCAGCTTTGACAGTCTCCAAGAGACCCAGTACTTC.

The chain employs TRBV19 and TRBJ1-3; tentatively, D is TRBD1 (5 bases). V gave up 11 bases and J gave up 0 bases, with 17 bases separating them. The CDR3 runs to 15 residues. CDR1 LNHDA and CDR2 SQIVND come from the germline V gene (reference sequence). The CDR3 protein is CAARGPLDSGNTIYF. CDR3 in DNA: TGTGCCGCCCGGGGACCGCTCGACTCTGGAAACACCATATATTTT.

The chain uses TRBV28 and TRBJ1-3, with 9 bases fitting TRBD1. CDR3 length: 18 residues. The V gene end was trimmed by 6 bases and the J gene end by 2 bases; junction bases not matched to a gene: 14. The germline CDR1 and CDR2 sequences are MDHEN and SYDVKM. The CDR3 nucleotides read TGTGCCAGCAGACCAACTCAGGGACAGGGAACGACTGGAAACACCATATATTTT. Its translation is CASRPTQGQGTTGNTIYF. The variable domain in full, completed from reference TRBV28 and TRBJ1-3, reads DVKVTQSSRYLVKRTGEKVFLECVQDMDHENMFWYRQDPGLGLRLIYFSYDVKMKEKGDIPEGYSVSREKKERFSLILESASTNQTSMYLCASRPTQGQGTTGNTIYFGEGSWLTVV.

CDR3 sequence reads: CASRRGYEQFF. The DNA of the CDR3 is TGTGCCAGCAGACGGGGATATGAGCAGTTCTTC. The genes are TRBV6-5 and TRBJ2-1; tentative D call: TRBD2 (5 bases). Looked up from germline, CDR1 is MNHEY and CDR2 is SVGAGI. Deletions cut 6 bases from V and 8 bases from J, with 8 bases between. CDR3 length equals 11 residues.

CDR3 sequence (DNA): TGTGCCAGCTCACCACCATCCCCTCGGGACGAGCAGTACTTC. The encoded protein is CASSPPSPRDEQYF. The V and J genes are TRBV18 and TRBJ2-7, with D uncertain. Germline CDR1 and CDR2: KGHSH and LQKENI. This CDR3 comprises 14 residues. With 0 bases removed from V and 5 bases from J, the gap between germline ends came to 11 bases.

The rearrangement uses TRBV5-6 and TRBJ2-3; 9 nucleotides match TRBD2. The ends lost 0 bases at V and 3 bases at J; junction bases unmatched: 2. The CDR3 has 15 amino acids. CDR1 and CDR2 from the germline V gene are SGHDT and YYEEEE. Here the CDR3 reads CASSLVLAGTDTQYF. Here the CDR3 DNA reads TGTGCCAGCAGCTTGGTTCTAGCGGGGACAGATACGCAGTATTTT.

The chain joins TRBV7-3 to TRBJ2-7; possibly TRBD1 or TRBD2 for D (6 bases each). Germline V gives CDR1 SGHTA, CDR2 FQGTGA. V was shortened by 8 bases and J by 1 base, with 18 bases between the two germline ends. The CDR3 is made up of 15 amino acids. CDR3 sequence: CASSEVGGESYEQYF. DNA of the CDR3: TGTGCCAGCTCAGAGGTGGGGGGCGAGTCCTACGAGCAGTACTTC.

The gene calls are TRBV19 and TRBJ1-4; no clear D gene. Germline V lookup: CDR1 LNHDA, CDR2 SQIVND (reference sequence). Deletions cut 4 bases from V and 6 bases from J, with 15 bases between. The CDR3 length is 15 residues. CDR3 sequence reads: CASSRYGLGDEKLFF. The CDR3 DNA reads TGTGCCAGTAGTAGGTACGGGTTGGGAGATGAAAAACTGTTTTTT. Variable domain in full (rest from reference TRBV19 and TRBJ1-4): DGGITQSPKYLFRKEGQNVTLSCEQNLNHDAMYWYRQDPGQGLRLIYYSQIVNDFQKGDIAEGYSVSREKKESFPLTVTSAQKNPTAFYLCASSRYGLGDEKLFFGSGTQLSVL.

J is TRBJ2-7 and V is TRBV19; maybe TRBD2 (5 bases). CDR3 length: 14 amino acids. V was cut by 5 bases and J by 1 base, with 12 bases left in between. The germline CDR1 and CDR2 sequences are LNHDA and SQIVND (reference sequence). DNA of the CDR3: TGTGCCAGTAGTGGACTCGGGATTTCCTACGAGCAGTACTTC. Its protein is CASSGLGISYEQYF.

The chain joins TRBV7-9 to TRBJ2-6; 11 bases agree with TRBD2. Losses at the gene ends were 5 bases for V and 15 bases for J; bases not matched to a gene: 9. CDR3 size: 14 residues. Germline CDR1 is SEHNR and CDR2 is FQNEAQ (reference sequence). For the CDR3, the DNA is TGTGCCAGCAGCCTGCTAGCGGGGGGAACTCACCTGACTTTC. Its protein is CASSLLAGGTHLTF.

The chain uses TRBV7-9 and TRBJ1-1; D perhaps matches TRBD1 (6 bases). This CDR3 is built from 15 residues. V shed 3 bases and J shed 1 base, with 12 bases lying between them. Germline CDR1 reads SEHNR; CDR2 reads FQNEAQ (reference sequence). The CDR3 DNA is TGTGCCAGCAGCTTCAATTGGGGGGCGAACACTGAAGCTTTCTTT. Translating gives CASSFNWGANTEAFF. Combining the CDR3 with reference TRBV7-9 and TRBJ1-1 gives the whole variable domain DTGVSQNPRHKITKRGQNVTFRCDPISEHNRLYWYRQTLGQGPEFLTYFQNEAQLEKSRLLSDRFSAERPKGSFSTLEIQRTEQGDSAMYLCASSFNWGANTEAFFGQGTRLTVV.

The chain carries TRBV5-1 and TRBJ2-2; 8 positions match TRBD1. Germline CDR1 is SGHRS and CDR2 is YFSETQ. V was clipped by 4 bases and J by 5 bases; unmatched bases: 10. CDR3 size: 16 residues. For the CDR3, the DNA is TGCGCCAGCAGCCAGTCAGCTGGACAGGGAACCGGGGAGCTGTTTTTT. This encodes CASSQSAGQGTGELFF.

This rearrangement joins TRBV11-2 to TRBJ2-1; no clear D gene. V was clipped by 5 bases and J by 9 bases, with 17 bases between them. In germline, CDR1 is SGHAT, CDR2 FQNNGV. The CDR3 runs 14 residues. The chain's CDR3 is CASSVYSSFGEQFF. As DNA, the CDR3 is TGTGCCAGCAGCGTTTATAGCTCGTTTGGTGAGCAGTTCTTC.

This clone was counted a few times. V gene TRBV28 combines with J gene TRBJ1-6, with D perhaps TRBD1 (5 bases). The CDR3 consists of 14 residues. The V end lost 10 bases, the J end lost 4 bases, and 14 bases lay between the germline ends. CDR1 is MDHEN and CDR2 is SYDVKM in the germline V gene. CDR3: CAIQPGRYNSPLHF. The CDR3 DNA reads TGTGCCATACAGCCGGGACGGTATAATTCACCCCTCCACTTT.

For the CDR3, the DNA is TGTGCCAGCAGCTTAGCAGGGCTGGGGAACACCGGGGAGCTGTTTTTT. Its translation: CASSLAGLGNTGELFF. The J gene is TRBJ2-2, the V gene TRBV7-7; D not resolved. The ends were cut back, 0 bases at V and 1 base at J, with 9 bases in the middle. The CDR3 contains 16 residues. Per the germline V gene, CDR1 is SSHAT and CDR2 is FNYEAQ (reference sequence).

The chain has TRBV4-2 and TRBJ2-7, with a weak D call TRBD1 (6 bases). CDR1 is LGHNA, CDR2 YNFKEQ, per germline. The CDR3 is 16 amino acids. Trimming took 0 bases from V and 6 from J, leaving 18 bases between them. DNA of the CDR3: TGTGCCAGCAGCCAAGAGTGGGGGCAGGGATTCGGCGAGCAGTACTTC. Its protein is CASSQEWGQGFGEQYF.

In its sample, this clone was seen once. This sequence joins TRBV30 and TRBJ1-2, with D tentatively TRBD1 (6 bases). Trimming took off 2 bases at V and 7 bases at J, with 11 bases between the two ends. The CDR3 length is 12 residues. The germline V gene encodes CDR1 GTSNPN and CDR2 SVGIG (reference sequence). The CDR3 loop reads CAWSRGRGGYTF. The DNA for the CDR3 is TGTGCCTGGAGTAGGGGGAGAGGTGGCTACACCTTC. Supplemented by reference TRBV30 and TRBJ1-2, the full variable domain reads SQTIHQWPATLVQPVGSPLSLECTVEGTSNPNLYWYRQAAGRGLQLLFYSVGIGQISSEVPQNLSASRPQDRQFILSSKKLLLSDSGFYLCAWSRGRGGYTFGSGTRLTVV.

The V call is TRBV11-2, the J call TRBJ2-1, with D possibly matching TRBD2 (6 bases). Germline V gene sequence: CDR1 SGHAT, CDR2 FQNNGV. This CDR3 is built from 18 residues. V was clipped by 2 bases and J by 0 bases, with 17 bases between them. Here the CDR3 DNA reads TGTGCCAGCAGCTTAAGAGTTGGGGGGACTTTCTCCTACAATGAGCAGTTCTTC. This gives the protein CASSLRVGGTFSYNEQFF.

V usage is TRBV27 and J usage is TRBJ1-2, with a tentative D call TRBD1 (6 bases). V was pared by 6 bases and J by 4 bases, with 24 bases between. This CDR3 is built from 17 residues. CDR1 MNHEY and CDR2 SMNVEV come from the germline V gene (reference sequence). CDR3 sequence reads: CASSRSGALAGTYGYTF. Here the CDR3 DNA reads TGTGCCAGCAGCCGATCGGGGGCCTTAGCGGGGACCTATGGCTACACCTTC.

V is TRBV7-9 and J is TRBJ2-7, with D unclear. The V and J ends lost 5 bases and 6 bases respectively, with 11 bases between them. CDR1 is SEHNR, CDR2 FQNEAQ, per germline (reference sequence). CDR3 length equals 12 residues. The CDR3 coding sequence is TGTGCCAGCAGCCCCCTTGGGATCGAGCAGTACTTC. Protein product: CASSPLGIEQYF.

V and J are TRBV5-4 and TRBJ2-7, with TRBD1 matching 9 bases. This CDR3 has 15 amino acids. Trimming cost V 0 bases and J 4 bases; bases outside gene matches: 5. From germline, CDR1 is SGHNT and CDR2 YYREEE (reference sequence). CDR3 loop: CASSLGGQGRYEQYF. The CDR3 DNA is TGTGCCAGCAGCTTGGGGGGACAGGGAAGGTACGAGCAGTACTTC.

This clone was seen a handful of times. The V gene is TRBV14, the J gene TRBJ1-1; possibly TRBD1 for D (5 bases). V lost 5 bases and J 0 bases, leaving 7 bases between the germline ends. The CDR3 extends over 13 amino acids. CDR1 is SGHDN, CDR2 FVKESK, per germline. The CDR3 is CASSTGVNTEAFF. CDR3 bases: TGTGCCAGCAGCACGGGGGTGAACACTGAAGCTTTCTTT.

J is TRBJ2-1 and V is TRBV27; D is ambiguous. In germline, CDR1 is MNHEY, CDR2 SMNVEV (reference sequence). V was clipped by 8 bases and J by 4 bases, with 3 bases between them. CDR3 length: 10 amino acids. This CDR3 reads CASGYNEQFF. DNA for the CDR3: TGTGCCAGCGGATACAATGAGCAGTTCTTC.

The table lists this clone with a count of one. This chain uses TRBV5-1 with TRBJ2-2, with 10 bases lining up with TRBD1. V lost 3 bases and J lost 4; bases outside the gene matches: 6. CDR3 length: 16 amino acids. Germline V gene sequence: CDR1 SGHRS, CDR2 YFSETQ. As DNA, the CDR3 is TGCGCCAGCAGCTACGCCGGGACAGGGGCCACCGGGGAGCTGTTTTTT. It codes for CASSYAGTGATGELFF. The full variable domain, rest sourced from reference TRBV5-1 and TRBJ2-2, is KAGVTQTPRYLIKTRGQQVTLSCSPISGHRSVSWYQQTPGQGLQFLFEYFSETQRNKGNFPGRFSGRQFSNSRSEMNVSTLELGDSALYLCASSYAGTGATGELFFGEGSRLTVL.